The 22 T cell receptor beta chains given below trace back to one sample, sequenced in a study of control samples from healthy donors and cancer patients. Data came from immunoSEQ multiplex PCR; TCRdb stores just in-frame clones and leaves some out. The sample records some 150,000 clones, roughly 94% being singletons. Material for sequencing was PBMCs. The receptors come from a man aged 60 to 75 with colorectal cancer.

This sequence joins TRBV11-3 and TRBJ2-3, with D unclear. The CDR3 totals 15 residues. V gave up 4 bases and J gave up 3 bases, with 14 bases separating them. Germline V gene data show CDR1 as SGHNT and CDR2 as YENEEA. CDR3: CASSSTGHFTDTQYF. CDR3 in DNA: TGTGCCAGCAGCTCCACCGGGCATTTTACAGATACGCAGTATTTT.

The J gene is TRBJ1-2, the V gene TRBV10-3; 10 bases align to TRBD1. The CDR3 is 14 residues long. V lost 1 base to trimming and J lost 7 bases; unmatched junction nucleotides: 3. CDR1 is ENHRY, CDR2 SYGVKD, per germline. The CDR3 protein is CAISELTGGSGYTF. The CDR3 DNA is TGTGCCATCAGTGAGTTGACAGGGGGCTCTGGCTACACCTTC.

The gene calls are TRBV19 and TRBJ2-7; maybe TRBD2 (6 bases). CDR1 and CDR2 from the germline V gene are LNHDA and SQIVND (reference sequence). Trimming removed 3 bases from V and 5 bases from J, with 14 bases in between. CDR3 length equals 14 residues. CDR3 amino acids: CASSMGLPSDEQYF. In nucleotides, the CDR3 is TGTGCCAGTAGTATGGGACTCCCGTCCGACGAGCAGTACTTC.

V and J are TRBV27 and TRBJ2-2, with 7 bases aligning to TRBD1. This CDR3 is built from 15 residues. J was trimmed by 1 base and V by 4 bases; bases with no gene match: 3. Per germline, CDR1 MNHEY and CDR2 SMNVEV (reference sequence). The CDR3 reads CASSSRQGNTGELFF. CDR3 DNA sequence: TGTGCCAGCAGTTCTAGACAGGGGAACACCGGGGAGCTGTTTTTT.

J is TRBJ2-7 and V is TRBV19; the match to TRBD1 covers 8 bases. The J segment lost 4 bases and the V segment lost 3 bases, leaving 2 bases of the junction unmatched. CDR3 length: 13 residues. The germline V gene has CDR1 LNHDA and CDR2 SQIVND (reference sequence). The CDR3 spells CASSMTGEYEQYF. The CDR3 DNA sequence: TGTGCCAGTAGTATGACAGGGGAATACGAGCAGTACTTC. The full variable domain, in which reference TRBV19 and TRBJ2-7 provide the parts outside the CDR3, is DGGITQSPKYLFRKEGQNVTLSCEQNLNHDAMYWYRQDPGQGLRLIYYSQIVNDFQKGDIAEGYSVSREKKESFPLTVTSAQKNPTAFYLCASSMTGEYEQYFGPGTRLTVT.

The chain uses TRBV7-9 and TRBJ1-5; 7 nucleotides match TRBD1. The J segment lost 15 bases and the V segment lost 1 base, leaving 6 bases of the junction unmatched. Germline CDR1 SEHNR, CDR2 FQNEAQ (reference sequence). The length of the CDR3 is 12 residues. The CDR3 loop reads CASSLEGTDVHF. As DNA, the CDR3 is TGTGCCAGCAGCTTAGAGGGGACAGACGTGCATTTT.

The chain employs TRBV3-1 (or the pseudogene TRBV3-2) and TRBJ2-5; 10 bases align to TRBD2. V trimming: 3 bases; J trimming: 1 base; junction bases outside the gene matches: 2. The CDR3 is 15 amino acids. The V gene's germline CDR1 is LGHDT and CDR2 YNNKEL (reference sequence). The CDR3 here is CASSQSSGGQETQYF. The CDR3 DNA is TGTGCCAGCAGCCAGTCTAGCGGGGGCCAAGAGACCCAGTACTTC.

The gene calls are TRBV29-1 and TRBJ2-3; 16 bases agree with TRBD2. The CDR3 runs 18 residues. Germline V gene sequence: CDR1 SQVTM, CDR2 ANQGSEA. V trimming: 6 bases; J trimming: 2 bases; junction bases outside the gene matches: 11. The CDR3 spells CSVVSGLAGGPPTDTQYF. For the CDR3, the DNA is TGCAGCGTGGTATCGGGACTAGCGGGGGGGCCCCCCACAGATACGCAGTATTTT.

V gene TRBV3-1 (or the pseudogene TRBV3-2) combines with J gene TRBJ2-1, with 10 bases aligning to TRBD2. This CDR3 comprises 17 residues. The germline V gene has CDR1 LGHDT and CDR2 YNNKEL (reference sequence). The V segment lost 1 base and the J segment 7 bases; nucleotides outside the gene matches: 10. CDR3 sequence: CASSQGSGGADWNEQFF. In nucleotides, the CDR3 is TGTGCCAGCAGCCAAGGCAGCGGGGGGGCAGACTGGAATGAGCAGTTCTTC.

The chain uses TRBV19 and TRBJ1-1; D unresolved. The germline V gene has CDR1 LNHDA and CDR2 SQIVND (reference sequence). This CDR3 has 13 amino acids. V was trimmed by 11 bases and J by 1 base, leaving 14 bases between them. The CDR3 loop reads CASVRAQNTEAFF. In DNA form, the CDR3 reads TGTGCCTCCGTTAGGGCCCAGAACACTGAAGCTTTCTTT.

The chain couples TRBV6-5 to TRBJ2-3; D is possibly TRBD2 (5 bases). Germline V gene lookup returns CDR1 MNHEY and CDR2 SVGAGI. Trimming took 2 bases from V and 6 from J, leaving 12 bases between them. The CDR3 length is 14 residues. The CDR3 nucleotides are TGTGCCAGCAGTTACGGACTTTTTTCCGATACGCAGTATTTT. It yields the protein CASSYGLFSDTQYF.

The V gene is TRBV4-2, the J gene TRBJ2-7; 8 bases are a match to TRBD2. The CDR3 totals 17 residues. Germline CDR1 and CDR2: LGHNA and YNFKEQ. V shed 1 base and J 5 bases; nucleotides not matched to a gene: 13. The CDR3 nucleotides are TGTGCCAGCAGCCAAGGCTTGGCGGGCGGGGGGTCAGACGAGCAGTACTTC. Protein: CASSQGLAGGGSDEQYF.

The chain has TRBV7-6 and TRBJ2-2, with D tentatively TRBD1 (5 bases). V was shortened by 3 bases and J by 1 base, with 6 bases between the two germline ends. The CDR3 loop spans 14 amino acids. Germline V gene sequence: CDR1 SGHVS, CDR2 FNYEAQ. CDR3 in amino acids: CASSFDRNTGELFF. The CDR3 coding sequence is TGTGCCAGCAGCTTCGACAGGAACACCGGGGAGCTGTTTTTT.

This chain links TRBV7-8 with TRBJ1-6; 7 bases map to TRBD1. In germline, CDR1 is SGHVS, CDR2 FQNEAQ. The CDR3 has 16 amino acids. Trimming removed 6 bases from V and 0 bases from J; junction bases left unmatched: 5. This CDR3 reads CASSWDSSSYNSPLHF. The CDR3 DNA follows: TGTGCCAGCAGTTGGGACAGCAGCTCCTATAATTCACCCCTCCACTTT. Supplemented by reference TRBV7-8 and TRBJ1-6, the full variable domain reads GAGVSQSPRYKVAKRGQDVALRCDPISGHVSLFWYQQALGQGPEFLTYFQNEAQLDKSGLPSDRFFAERPEGSVSTLKIQRTQQEDSAVYLCASSWDSSSYNSPLHFGNGTRLTVT.

This chain joins TRBV19 and TRBJ1-2; 9 nucleotides line up with TRBD1. The V segment lost 5 bases and the J segment 7 bases; nucleotides outside the gene matches: 11. CDR3 length: 15 amino acids. CDR1 and CDR2 (germline): LNHDA, SQIVND (reference sequence). The CDR3 is CASSLPRDRDRGYTF. The CDR3 DNA reads TGTGCCAGTAGTCTACCTCGGGACAGGGATCGTGGCTACACCTTC.

This rearrangement joins TRBV9 to TRBJ1-1; D perhaps matches TRBD1 (6 bases). V dropped 0 bases and J dropped 5 bases, with 11 bases sitting between them. The CDR3 sequence is 14 residues long. CDR1 is SGDLS, CDR2 YYNGEE, per germline. The CDR3 here is CASSVEGGITEAFF. CDR3 bases: TGTGCCAGCAGCGTAGAAGGGGGAATTACTGAAGCTTTCTTT.

The V gene is TRBV18, the J gene TRBJ2-7; 12 positions match TRBD1. V lost 2 bases to trimming and J lost 3 bases; unmatched junction nucleotides: 8. CDR1 is KGHSH, CDR2 LQKENI, per germline. The CDR3 extends over 17 amino acids. In DNA, the CDR3 is TGTGCCAGCTCACCAATTCCGGGGACAGGGGGCTTCTACGAGCAGTACTTC. The encoded protein is CASSPIPGTGGFYEQYF.

V usage is TRBV9 and J usage is TRBJ2-2; D ambiguous. CDR1 and CDR2 (germline): SGDLS, YYNGEE. The V and J ends lost 4 bases and 2 bases respectively, with 12 bases between them. The CDR3 is made up of 15 amino acids. CDR3 residues: CASSRGQPNTGELFF. CDR3 DNA: TGTGCCAGCAGCCGCGGTCAACCCAACACCGGGGAGCTGTTTTTT.

V and J are TRBV10-2 and TRBJ2-3, with 9 bases identical to TRBD2. The CDR3 is 15 residues long. After removal of 3 bases from V and 2 bases from J, the junction contained 3 bases not matched to a gene. CDR1 and CDR2 (germline): WSHSY, SAAADI. CDR3 bases: TGCGCCAGCAGTGAATCTAGCGGGGTCACAGATACGCAGTATTTT. Translated: CASSESSGVTDTQYF.

The gene calls are TRBV5-1 and TRBJ1-3; D remains ambiguous. Trimming cost V 1 base and J 3 bases, with 8 bases left between them. The CDR3 is 14 amino acids. Per germline, CDR1 SGHRS and CDR2 YFSETQ. The CDR3 DNA follows: TGCGCCAGCAGCTTGTTCGAAGGTGGAAACACCATATATTTT. As protein: CASSLFEGGNTIYF.

The chain recombines TRBV10-1 with TRBJ1-1; tentative D call: TRBD1 (6 bases). Germline V gene data show CDR1 as WNHNN and CDR2 as SYGVQD (reference sequence). The CDR3 runs to 14 residues. V lost 6 bases to trimming and J lost 1 base, with 12 bases between them. CDR3 in DNA: TGCGCCAGCAGGGCTGGGGGGCCGAACACTGAAGCTTTCTTT. Protein sequence: CASRAGGPNTEAFF.

The rearrangement links TRBV19 to TRBJ2-7, with TRBD1 matching 10 bases. CDR3 size: 14 residues. With 3 bases clipped from V and 2 bases from J, the junction kept 1 base outside the gene matches. CDR1 is LNHDA, CDR2 SQIVND, per germline (reference sequence). The CDR3 spells CASSIGTGAYEQYF. The DNA of the CDR3 is TGTGCCAGTAGTATCGGGACAGGGGCCTACGAGCAGTACTTC.